This TCR beta chain was sequenced in a study of identical twins. General observations from the study: Alpha sequences out of frame and shared by twins had excess low generation probability.

Trimming stripped 9 bases from V and 9 bases from J, with 18 bases between. There are 13 residues in the CDR3. Germline assignment: CDR1 SGHVS and CDR2 FQNEAQ. This clonotype occurred a few times. Its antigen is not identified. From the 5' RACE reads, TCRdb called clonotypes with MiXCR, one entry per CDR3 protein. The repertoire holds 400,000 to 550,000 distinct CDR3 sequences, with 20% to 25% as singletons. These data were also reused for a study on T cells expressing NK-cell markers. That source reports: Among eight sequenced donors, seven carried HCMV seropositivity while one was seronegative.

This chain links TRBV7-8 with TRBJ1-5; D not certain. Source material: CD4+ T cells sorted from blood. The receptor was isolated from a woman aged 18-35 years in good health. The CDR3 coding sequence is TGTGCCAGTAGCCTCGAGGGCGAGAGGCCCCAGCATTTT. This translates into CASSLEGERPQHF.